This paragraph covers one TCR beta chain sequence. This sample also contains other DNA sequences that code for the same CDR3. This sample is part of a study of shared T cell receptors in the human thymus. The V and J ends lost 6 bases and 4 bases, in that order; junction bases with no gene match: 1. The CDR3 has 12 amino acids. Germline V gene lookup returns CDR1 MDHEN and CDR2 SYDVKM. The method was immunoSEQ multiplex PCR; TCRdb's version includes in-frame clones alone and lacks a portion of them. Found here are 650,000 to 950,000 clones, around 85% of them singletons; the top ten hold around 0.0099%. The same data also went into a second study, on human thymus T cells. This second report adds: Those donating were healthy Finnish infants in corrective surgery for congenital heart defects. Resections were taken during corrective heart surgery, and the thymus tissue came from these.

This clonotype originated in a girl less than two years old with a congenital heart defect. The sample consisted of thymocytes. V usage is TRBV28 and J usage is TRBJ1-2; TRBD1 matches 8 bases. CDR3 region: CASRDRGYGYTF. The CDR3 nucleotides are TGTGCCAGCAGAGACAGGGGCTATGGCTACACCTTC.